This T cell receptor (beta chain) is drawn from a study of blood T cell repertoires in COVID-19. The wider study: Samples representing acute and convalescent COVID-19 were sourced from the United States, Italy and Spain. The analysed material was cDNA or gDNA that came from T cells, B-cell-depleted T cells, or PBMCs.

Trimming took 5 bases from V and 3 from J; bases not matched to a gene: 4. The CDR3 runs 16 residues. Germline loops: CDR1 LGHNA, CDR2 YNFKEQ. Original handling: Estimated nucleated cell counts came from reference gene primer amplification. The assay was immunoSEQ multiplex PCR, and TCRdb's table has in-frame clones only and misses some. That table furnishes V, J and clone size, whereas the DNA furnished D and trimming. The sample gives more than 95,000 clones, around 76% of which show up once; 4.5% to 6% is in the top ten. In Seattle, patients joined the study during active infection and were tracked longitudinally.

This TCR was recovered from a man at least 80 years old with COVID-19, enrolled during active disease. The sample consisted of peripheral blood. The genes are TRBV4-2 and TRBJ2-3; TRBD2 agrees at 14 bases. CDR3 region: CASSGLAGGGTDTQYF. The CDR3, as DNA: TGTGCCAGCAGCGGACTAGCGGGAGGTGGGACAGATACGCAGTATTTT.